Listed below are T cell receptor beta chains from one sample, sequenced in a study of blood T cells in healthy people across ages. TCRdb reanalysed the 5' RACE reads using MiXCR and keeps one entry per CDR3 protein. The data contain hundreds of thousands of distinct CDR3 sequences, 25% of them seen just once; the ten biggest clones take up more than 8.5%. These data were also reused for a study on T cells of mothers and their children.

The specimen sequenced was blood. Receptors were obtained from a boy younger than 18 in good health. CDR3s leave out the opening cysteine and the closing phenylalanine or tryptophan.

V: TRBV7-2; J: TRBJ1-5; CDR3: ASSGDRGRNQPQH
V: TRBV6-1; J: TRBJ2-1; CDR3: ASSSSGIYNEQF
V: TRBV29-1; J: TRBJ2-3; CDR3: SVEFGSGTDTQY
V: TRBV7-9; J: TRBJ1-2; CDR3: ASSLLNEGAVYGYT
V: TRBV9; J: TRBJ1-4; CDR3: ASSVGTVKYEKLF
V: TRBV11-3; J: -; CDR3: ASSDRDPLTEQY
V: TRBV20-1; J: TRBJ2-1; CDR3: SAPSRQGWGNEQF
V: TRBV20-1; J: TRBJ2-7; CDR3: SASPGTDTYEQY
V: TRBV4-3; J: TRBJ2-7; CDR3: ASSQDLSESYEQY
V: TRBV11-2; J: TRBJ2-5; CDR3: ASSRQIGGSREGRETQY
V: TRBV6-1; J: TRBJ1-2; CDR3: ASGAGTGPGYGYT
V: TRBV29-1; J: TRBJ2-3; CDR3: SVGSLATDTQY
V: TRBV29-1; J: TRBJ2-5; CDR3: SVAQNQETQY
V: TRBV10-3; J: TRBJ2-3; CDR3: ASASSGSTDTQY
V: TRBV21-1; J: TRBJ2-1; CDR3: ASSNETGGTYNEQF
V: TRBV29-1; J: TRBJ2-7; CDR3: SVEARQGLGNEQY
V: TRBV28; J: TRBJ1-4; CDR3: ASSLGKDATNEKLF
V: TRBV7-2; J: TRBJ2-7; CDR3: ASSLVRAGTYEQY
V: TRBV12-3/TRBV12-4; J: TRBJ2-1; CDR3: ASSFGDGADEQF
V: TRBV6-6; J: TRBJ2-4; CDR3: ASTIAGGLAKNIQY
V: TRBV20-1; J: TRBJ2-4; CDR3: SASDPQTLAKNIQY
V: TRBV29-1; J: TRBJ2-3; CDR3: SVEGGSLTDTQY
V: TRBV29-1; J: TRBJ1-1; CDR3: SVTPQGNTEAF
V: TRBV19; J: TRBJ2-1; CDR3: ASSLTSGYSYNEQF
V: TRBV12-3/TRBV12-4; J: TRBJ2-5; CDR3: ASSLLGRQQETQY
V: TRBV4-2; J: TRBJ2-7; CDR3: ASSQVSIGYEQY
V: TRBV20-1; J: TRBJ2-7; CDR3: SARRSGSGPTSYEQY
V: TRBV29-1; J: -; CDR3: SVVSGQETQY
V: TRBV28; J: TRBJ2-3; CDR3: ASQQGVSTDTQY
V: TRBV7-9; J: TRBJ2-5; CDR3: ASSSGTIQETQY
V: TRBV28; J: TRBJ2-5; CDR3: ASRPQGGETQY
V: TRBV5-1; J: TRBJ2-5; CDR3: ASSLEGVLQETQY
V: TRBV27; J: TRBJ1-6; CDR3: ASSSLTGAPNSPLH
V: TRBV7-2; J: TRBJ1-2; CDR3: ASSSQPTGVFNGYT
V: TRBV2; J: -; CDR3: ASSSELQGPYEQY
V: TRBV5-5; J: TRBJ1-4; CDR3: ASSVLGTVTEKLF
V: TRBV27; J: -; CDR3: ASSGLGAGDYEQY
V: TRBV10-3; J: TRBJ2-5; CDR3: AISDRTGGQETQY
V: TRBV20-1; J: TRBJ2-1; CDR3: SAVSGGNEQF
V: TRBV11-2; J: TRBJ2-1; CDR3: ASSPIVGPRDEQF
V: TRBV20-1; J: TRBJ1-4; CDR3: SANDRGGEKLF
V: TRBV24-1; J: TRBJ1-5; CDR3: ATSDSTDYSNQPQH
V: TRBV7-9; J: TRBJ1-6; CDR3: ASAMGQGNSPLH
V: TRBV7-9; J: TRBJ2-6; CDR3: ASSSPWRSGANVLT
V: TRBV29-1; J: TRBJ2-7; CDR3: SVSGRSPYEQY
V: TRBV7-3; J: TRBJ2-5; CDR3: ASSWRGGETQY
V: TRBV4-1; J: -; CDR3: ASSHLTSEAHYEQY
V: TRBV6-2/TRBV6-3; J: TRBJ1-2; CDR3: ASGVLANYGYT
V: TRBV9; J: TRBJ2-5; CDR3: ASKGDEETQY
V: TRBV7-2; J: TRBJ2-4; CDR3: ASSARLAGENIQY
V: TRBV12-3/TRBV12-4; J: TRBJ2-3; CDR3: ASSSTKLAVIFTDTQY
V: TRBV6-6; J: TRBJ1-1; CDR3: ASSTMHGFDTEAF
V: TRBV7-9; J: TRBJ2-1; CDR3: ASNRLAGSDEQF
V: TRBV7-2; J: TRBJ1-4; CDR3: ASSPWRGGEKLF
V: TRBV9; J: TRBJ1-1; CDR3: AGSGRDRFTVAF
V: TRBV13; J: TRBJ1-3; CDR3: ASSSPHSGNTIY
V: TRBV29-1; J: TRBJ2-5; CDR3: SVEETGKETQY